These T cell receptor beta chains were read from a single sample in a study of T cell repertoires in cytomegalovirus infection. TCRdb fed the reads into MiXCR, producing one record per CDR3 protein. The repertoire holds approximately 730,000 distinct CDR3 sequences, with around a third as singletons. No cognate antigen is known for these TCRs. Sequences were derived from cultured PBMCs, sampled from culture after CMV antigen stimulation. The source is a human donor in good health (CMV status not recorded). Some clones in this sample may be carry-over from other donors' samples. Both conserved end residues are part of each CDR3. Each record gives: J gene, D gene, clone size, V gene, CDR3 DNA, CDR3 protein. D genes are given only for firm matches. Some rows mark clone size as missing; the rest say once, few, many or name a class of expanded clone.

>TRBJ2-7|-|-|TRBV15
TGTGCCACCAGCAGAGGAGGGAGTGGGACATACGAGCAGTACTTC
CATSRGGSGTYEQYF
>TRBJ2-7|TRBD1|few|TRBV4-1
TGCGCCAGCAGCCGGAGGACAGGGAACAACGAGCAGTACTTC
CASSRRTGNNEQYF
>TRBJ2-7|-|-|TRBV23-1
TGCGCCAGCAGTCAACGAGGGGACGAGCAGTACTTC
CASSQRGDEQYF
>TRBJ2-7|TRBD2|-|TRBV20-1
TGCAGTGCTAGAGATCAAGGACTAGCGGGAAACGAGCAGTACTTC
CSARDQGLAGNEQYF
>TRBJ2-3|-|-|TRBV6-2/TRBV6-3
TGTGCCAACCGTCCGGCCCTTTTTTCCGCAGATACGCAGTATTTT
CANRPALFSADTQYF
>TRBJ1-1|-|many|TRBV19
TGTGCCAGTAGTATCTTCGGGGGCCCCACTGAAGCTTTCTTT
CASSIFGGPTEAFF
>TRBJ2-7|-|-|TRBV7-2
TGTGCCAGCAGCTTCCAAGAGAGCTCCTACGAGCAGTACTTC
CASSFQESSYEQYF
>TRBJ2-5|-|few|TRBV7-9
TGTGCCAGCAGCTTAAGTCAATATCTTTTCCAAGAGACCCAGTACTTC
CASSLSQYLFQETQYF
>TRBJ1-1|-|-|TRBV29-1
TGCAGCGTTGAGAAAAACATGAACACTGAAGCTTTCTTT
CSVEKNMNTEAFF
>TRBJ2-3|-|many|TRBV7-2
TGTGCCAGCAGCTTCTCGGCGGGTCGCACAGATACGCAGTATTTT
CASSFSAGRTDTQYF
>TRBJ2-2|-|-|TRBV7-8
TGTGCCAGCAGCCCGGAGGGGGCGAACACCGGGGAGCTGTTTTTT
CASSPEGANTGELFF
>TRBJ2-6|-|-|TRBV6-6
TGTGCCAGCAGTTATCCCAACTCTGGGGCCAACGTCCTGACTTTC
CASSYPNSGANVLTF
>TRBJ2-3|-|few|TRBV7-2
TGTGCCAGCAGCCAGCAGGGGTCGGATACGCAGTATTTT
CASSQQGSDTQYF
>TRBJ2-7|-|-|TRBV27
TGTGCCAGCAGTTCCAGGGGGGAATACGAGCAGTACTTC
CASSSRGEYEQYF
>TRBJ2-7|TRBD1|many|TRBV7-8
TGTGCCAGCAGTTATGGACAGGGGTTCCACGAGCAGTACTTC
CASSYGQGFHEQYF
>TRBJ2-3|-|-|TRBV4-1
TGCGCCAGCAGCCAAGATCCACAGCATGGCACAGATACGCAGTATTTT
CASSQDPQHGTDTQYF
>TRBJ2-1|-|few|TRBV11-2
TGTGCCAGCAGCCCCTCCCCCGGGGCCTACAATGAGCAGTTCTTC
CASSPSPGAYNEQFF
>TRBJ2-3|TRBD1|few|TRBV12-3/TRBV12-4
TGTGCCAGCAGTTCGCTCAAGACAGGGGGCACAGATACGCAGTATTTT
CASSSLKTGGTDTQYF
>TRBJ1-1|-|-|TRBV19
TGTGCCAGTAGTATGGTCAAGGGTGCTGAAGCTTTCTTT
CASSMVKGAEAFF
>TRBJ2-7|-|few|TRBV12-3/TRBV12-4
TGTGCCAGCAAATGGCGGGACGACTACGAGCAGTACTTC
CASKWRDDYEQYF
>TRBJ2-1|TRBD1|many|TRBV7-8
TGTGCCAGCAGCTCGAACAGGGGGCGGTACAATGAGCAGTTCTTC
CASSSNRGRYNEQFF
>TRBJ2-7|-|few|TRBV6-5
TGTGCCAGCAAACTTTGGGACGGGGACTCCTACGAGCAGTACTTC
CASKLWDGDSYEQYF
>TRBJ2-5|-|-|TRBV7-8
TGTGCCAGCAGCTTATTGGAGTGGGATCGGGGGACCCAGTACTTC
CASSLLEWDRGTQYF
>TRBJ2-5|-|few|TRBV7-2
TGTGCCAGCAGCTTCGCGGGCCAGAGTCCTGAGACCCAGTACTTC
CASSFAGQSPETQYF
>TRBJ1-2|-|-|TRBV18
TGTGCCAGCTCCTCCAACAGGGACGCTAACTATGGCTACACCTTC
CASSSNRDANYGYTF
>TRBJ1-4|TRBD1|few|TRBV2
TGTGCCAGCAGTGAATCGGCGGGACAGGGGACGGAAAAACTGTTTTTT
CASSESAGQGTEKLFF
>TRBJ2-3|-|-|TRBV10-2
TGCGCCAGCAGTGAGTTAATTAGCTCTAGCACAGATACGCAGTATTTT
CASSELISSSTDTQYF
>TRBJ1-4|-|many|TRBV11-2
TGTGCCAGCAGCTTAGATTTCAACAGGGTAGAAGAAAAACTGTTTTTT
CASSLDFNRVEEKLFF
>TRBJ1-2|-|-|TRBV5-6
TGTGCCAGCAGCTTTGCCCTCTCATGGGATGGCTACACCTTC
CASSFALSWDGYTF
>TRBJ2-1|-|once|TRBV19
TGTGCCAGTAGTTTCCGCTACCATGCCTACAATGAGCAGTTCTTC
CASSFRYHAYNEQFF
>TRBJ2-3|-|many|TRBV7-9
TGTGCCAGCAGCACCCGACACCCGGGTACAATTCTAGATACGCAGTATTTT
CASSTRHPGTILDTQYF
>TRBJ2-3|-|-|TRBV7-6
TGTGCCAGCAGCTTAGTCCGGCCGGGCCACAGAGTGGCAGATACGCAGTATTTT
CASSLVRPGHRVADTQYF
>TRBJ1-5|-|-|TRBV6-1
TGTGCCAGCAGTGAAGCAGGGGCCGGGCAGCCCCAGCATTTT
CASSEAGAGQPQHF
>TRBJ1-4|-|once|TRBV6-5
TGTGCCAGCAGTTACTCGAAGGTTGCAACTAATGAAAAACTGTTTTTT
CASSYSKVATNEKLFF
>TRBJ2-7|-|many|TRBV7-2
TGTGCCAGCAGCCCGACAGTCTACGAGCAGTACTTC
CASSPTVYEQYF
>TRBJ1-2|-|few|TRBV7-2
TGTGCCAGCAGCTCAAGACAGGATCTTGGCTACACCTTC
CASSSRQDLGYTF
>TRBJ2-1|TRBD2|-|TRBV6-6
TGTGCCAGCAGCTACTCTAGCGGGAGGGGTAATGAGCAGTTCTTC
CASSYSSGRGNEQFF
>TRBJ1-5|-|many|TRBV7-2
TGTGCCAGCAGCTCCGACGGTGGGAAGCCCCAGCATTTT
CASSSDGGKPQHF
>TRBJ2-7|-|many|TRBV28
TGTGCCAGCAGCTTAACGGGGGTAGAGCAGTACTTC
CASSLTGVEQYF
>TRBJ2-7|-|many|TRBV7-2
TGTGCCAGCAGCTTGTATAACAGGGCGCTTTCCTTC
CASSLYNRALSF
>TRBJ1-1|-|few|TRBV19
TGTGCCAGTAGTATGTCTGATGGCCCACAAGCTTTCTTT
CASSMSDGPQAFF
>TRBJ2-5|-|many|TRBV7-2
TGTGCCAGCAGCTTAGTCCTTCAAGAGACCCAGTACTTC
CASSLVLQETQYF
>TRBJ2-1|TRBD2|-|TRBV18
TGTGCCAGCTCACCTGTGCTAGCGGGAACAAACTCCTACAATGAGCAGTTCTTC
CASSPVLAGTNSYNEQFF
>TRBJ1-3|-|-|TRBV7-8
TGTGCCAGCAGCTTCGGGACCGCAGCCTCTGGAAACACCATATATTTT
CASSFGTAASGNTIYF
>TRBJ1-3|-|-|TRBV7-6
TGTGCCAGCAGCGCGGACAGCTCTGGAAACACCATATATTTT
CASSADSSGNTIYF